The TCR beta chain described here comes from a study of blood T cell repertoires in COVID-19. The repertoire was sequenced with immunoSEQ multiplex PCR; TCRdb's copy has only in-frame clones and lacks some. The sample lists under 200,000 clones; roughly 80% were seen once. Two negative PCRs, clearance, or symptom resolution had been documented for recovered Cohort 3 donors. The CDR3 has 15 residues. Germline CDR1 and CDR2: LNHNV and YYDKDF (reference sequence). J was trimmed by 4 bases and V by 1 base; bases with no gene match: 2. This clone was counted at least ten times. The chain employs TRBV15 and TRBJ2-5, with TRBD1 identical over 11 bases. The clonotype comes from a woman in her fifties or sixties who had recovered from COVID-19. The sequenced material came from PBMCs or T cells enriched from blood (not recorded which). The CDR3 nucleotides read TGTGCCACCAGCAGAGGGACAGGGGGCGCAGAGACCCAGTACTTC. Amino acid sequence: CATSRGTGGAETQYF.